The entry below gives a single TCR beta chain sequence along with its context. Its antigen remains unknown. With 3 bases removed from V and 7 bases from J, the gap between germline ends came to 9 bases. Germline CDR1 is DFQATT and CDR2 is SNEGSKA (reference sequence). This CDR3 has 11 residues. The data were obtained in a study of long-term antiretroviral therapy in people with HIV. Points from the study as a whole: The study found that diversity rose after ART but stayed below transplant donor controls. Narrower CDR3 length ranges marked HIV repertoires relative to controls.

Survey-level resolution applied to immunoSEQ assay v3.0. Sequencing efforts were directed toward roughly 40,000-55,000 T-cell genomes per sample. Produced via immunoSEQ multiplex PCR; TCRdb's table is partial and in-frame only. The data contain 29,000 or so clones, 90% to 95% of them singletons. This sample comprised unsorted PBMCs, obtained just over 7.3 years after starting antiretroviral therapy. This chain uses TRBV20-1 with TRBJ1-2; D ambiguous. This receptor was obtained from a man in his fifties with HIV. The chain's CDR3 is CSASLRVGYTF. CDR3 DNA: TGCAGTGCTAGCCTTCGCGTTGGCTACACCTTC.